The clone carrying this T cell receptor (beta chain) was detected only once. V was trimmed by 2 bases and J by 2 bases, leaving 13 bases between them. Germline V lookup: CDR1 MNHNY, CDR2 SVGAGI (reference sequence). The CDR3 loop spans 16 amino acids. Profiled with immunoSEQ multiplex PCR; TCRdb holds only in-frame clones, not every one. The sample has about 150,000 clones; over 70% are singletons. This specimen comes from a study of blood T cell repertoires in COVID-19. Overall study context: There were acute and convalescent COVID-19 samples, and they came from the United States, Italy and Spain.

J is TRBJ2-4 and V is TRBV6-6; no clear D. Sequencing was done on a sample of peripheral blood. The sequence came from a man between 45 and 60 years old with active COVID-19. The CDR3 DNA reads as TGTGCCAGCAGTTACCCCCCCGCGGCTACCAAAAACATTCAGTACTTC. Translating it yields CASSYPPAATKNIQYF.